The 32 T cell receptor beta chains presented below share a single source sample, sequenced in a study of shared clonotypes between healthy human individuals. CD45RO negativity and positive selection for CCR7 defined naive CD8 cells, a population that excluded terminally differentiated effector memory CD45RA+ cells. Assay: immunoSEQ multiplex PCR; the TCRdb copy retains only in-frame clones and omits some. Among approximately 840,000 clones, approximately 96% were seen once, and the ten largest hold less than 0.25%. The sample consisted of naive CD8+ T cells sorted from blood. These receptors were obtained from a man aged 25 to 40 in good health.

The chain links TRBV6-1 to TRBJ1-3; 10 positions agree with TRBD1. V was pared by 4 bases and J by 3 bases, with 6 bases of the junction left unmatched. The CDR3 loop spans 16 amino acids. Germline V lookup: CDR1 MNHNS, CDR2 SASEGT. In DNA, the CDR3 is TGTGCCAGCAGTGCGAGGACAGGGGGGGTTGGAAACACCATATATTTT. Its translation: CASSARTGGVGNTIYF.

Comments on this clone: Other DNA sequences in this sample translate to the same CDR3. The chain employs TRBV7-9 and TRBJ1-1; D call uncertain. The CDR3 extends over 13 amino acids. V was trimmed by 1 base and J by 3 bases, leaving 6 bases between them. Germline V lookup: CDR1 SEHNR, CDR2 FQNEAQ (reference sequence). The chain's CDR3 is CASSLGGDTEAFF. CDR3 nucleotides: TGTGCCAGCAGCTTAGGGGGAGACACTGAAGCTTTCTTT. The full variable domain, its missing parts supplied by reference TRBV7-9 and TRBJ1-1, is DTGVSQNPRHKITKRGQNVTFRCDPISEHNRLYWYRQTLGQGPEFLTYFQNEAQLEKSRLLSDRFSAERPKGSFSTLEIQRTEQGDSAMYLCASSLGGDTEAFFGQGTRLTVV.

V is TRBV5-1 and J is TRBJ2-1; tentatively, D is TRBD2 (5 bases). V gave up 4 bases and J gave up 6 bases, with 11 bases separating them. The length of the CDR3 is 13 residues. The germline gives CDR1 SGHRS, CDR2 YFSETQ. In nucleotides, the CDR3 is TGCGCCAGCAGCCCCTTAAGCGGCAATGAGCAGTTCTTC. Amino acids: CASSPLSGNEQFF. Full variable domain (rest looked up from reference TRBV5-1 and TRBJ2-1): KAGVTQTPRYLIKTRGQQVTLSCSPISGHRSVSWYQQTPGQGLQFLFEYFSETQRNKGNFPGRFSGRQFSNSRSEMNVSTLELGDSALYLCASSPLSGNEQFFGPGTRLTVL.

The V call is TRBV9, the J call TRBJ2-1; no clear D. The germline CDR1 and CDR2 sequences are SGDLS and YYNGEE. The V end was cut by 3 bases, the J end by 5 bases, with 12 bases between. The CDR3 has 14 residues. The CDR3 loop reads CASSARRIDNEQFF. Here the CDR3 DNA reads TGTGCCAGCAGCGCCCGCCGAATTGACAATGAGCAGTTCTTC.

This clone has a single count. The chain joins TRBV6-6 to TRBJ2-7, with TRBD2 matching 13 bases. The CDR3 contains 16 residues. V was pared by 6 bases and J by 2 bases, with 7 bases of the junction left unmatched. Germline assignment: CDR1 MNHNY and CDR2 SVGAGI (reference sequence). The CDR3 DNA follows: TGTGCCAGCAGGGCCGGGGGACTAGCGGGGACCTACGAGCAGTACTTC. Translating gives CASRAGGLAGTYEQYF.

The sample holds one count of this clone. CDR3 nucleotides: TGTGCCAGCAGCTTAGTGGAGGTTGGGACCCAGTACTTC. It specifies CASSLVEVGTQYF. This sequence joins TRBV11-2 and TRBJ2-5, with D possibly TRBD2 on 5 matching bases. Germline V lookup: CDR1 SGHAT, CDR2 FQNNGV. This CDR3 comprises 13 residues. The V end was cut by 1 base, the J end by 7 bases, with 10 bases between.

In regard to this clone: Other nucleotide sequences in the sample specify the same CDR3. The rearrangement uses TRBV9 and TRBJ2-3; no clear D gene. The CDR3 totals 13 residues. Germline V gene data show CDR1 as SGDLS and CDR2 as YYNGEE. Between the trimmed V and J ends, which lost 2 bases and 0 bases, there was a span of 4 bases. Written as DNA, the CDR3 is TGTGCCAGCAGCGTCAGAAGCACAGATACGCAGTATTTT. Protein: CASSVRSTDTQYF.

CDR3 in amino acids: CASSATGTGGSYEQYF. The CDR3 nucleotides are TGTGCCAGCAGCGCAACCGGGACAGGGGGCTCCTACGAGCAGTACTTC. The chain links TRBV9 to TRBJ2-7; 11 positions match TRBD1. The trim removed 3 bases at V and 0 bases at J, leaving 5 bases unmatched. The germline gives CDR1 SGDLS, CDR2 YYNGEE. The CDR3 extends over 16 amino acids.

The chain carries TRBV6-6 and TRBJ2-5; D is possibly TRBD1 (5 bases). The CDR3 contains 15 residues. V shed 0 bases and J shed 0 bases, with 8 bases lying between them. Looked up from germline, CDR1 is MNHNY and CDR2 is SVGAGI (reference sequence). The CDR3 coding sequence is TGTGCCAGCAGTTACTCACAGGAGAACCAAGAGACCCAGTACTTC. Protein: CASSYSQENQETQYF.

This clone was seen once. The genes are TRBV6-1 and TRBJ1-5, with a tentative D call TRBD1 (6 bases). The germline V and J ends were trimmed by 8 bases and 0 bases, with 14 bases remaining between them. Germline V gene data show CDR1 as MNHNS and CDR2 as SASEGT. This CDR3 comprises 15 residues. CDR3 amino acids: CASFRGVYSNQPQHF. Written as DNA, the CDR3 is TGTGCCAGCTTCAGGGGAGTCTATAGCAATCAGCCCCAGCATTTT.

Comment on this clone: At the DNA level, this CDR3 is encoded by other sequences in the same sample as well. The chain is built from TRBV7-9 and TRBJ1-1, with D perhaps matching TRBD1 (5 bases). The CDR3 consists of 12 residues. V gave up 4 bases and J gave up 4 bases, with 7 bases separating them. CDR1 is SEHNR, CDR2 FQNEAQ, per germline (reference sequence). The CDR3 loop is CASSSQGTEAFF. CDR3 coding DNA: TGTGCCAGCAGCTCCCAGGGCACTGAAGCTTTCTTT.

The rearrangement joins TRBV19 to TRBJ2-1; 13 nucleotides line up with TRBD2. Germline-derived CDR1 and CDR2 are LNHDA and SQIVND (reference sequence). The V and J ends lost 6 bases and 0 bases, in that order; junction bases with no gene match: 8. This CDR3 is built from 18 residues. The CDR3 here is CASRPGLAGLSSYNEQFF. In nucleotides, the CDR3 is TGTGCCAGTAGGCCGGGACTAGCGGGACTTAGCTCCTACAATGAGCAGTTCTTC.

The chain recombines TRBV27 with TRBJ2-2, with D uncertain. CDR3 size: 14 residues. CDR1 is MNHEY and CDR2 is SMNVEV in the germline V gene (reference sequence). The germline V and J ends were trimmed by 6 bases and 3 bases, with 11 bases remaining between them. CDR3 residues: CASRPPRDTGELFF. The CDR3 bases are TGTGCCAGCAGGCCTCCACGGGACACCGGGGAGCTGTTTTTT.

The CDR3 spells CASSFGLNTEAFF. The CDR3 DNA reads TGTGCCAGCAGTTTCGGCCTGAACACTGAAGCTTTCTTT. This chain connects TRBV28 to TRBJ1-1, with unresolved D. Germline V gene data show CDR1 as MDHEN and CDR2 as SYDVKM. With 3 bases removed from V and 0 bases from J, the gap between germline ends came to 5 bases. The length of the CDR3 is 13 residues. Full variable domain (outside the CDR3, taken from reference TRBV28 and TRBJ1-1): DVKVTQSSRYLVKRTGEKVFLECVQDMDHENMFWYRQDPGLGLRLIYFSYDVKMKEKGDIPEGYSVSREKKERFSLILESASTNQTSMYLCASSFGLNTEAFFGQGTRLTVV.

The rearrangement links TRBV27 to TRBJ2-5; D ambiguous. There are 10 residues in the CDR3. CDR1 and CDR2 (germline): MNHEY, SMNVEV (reference sequence). V lost 8 bases and J 5 bases, leaving 6 bases between the germline ends. The CDR3 loop reads CASGWETQYF. DNA for the CDR3: TGTGCCAGCGGGTGGGAGACCCAGTACTTC.

V is TRBV7-8 and J is TRBJ2-7; 7 nucleotides match TRBD1. The trim removed 4 bases at V and 0 bases at J, leaving 9 bases unmatched. The CDR3 contains 16 residues. CDR1 and CDR2 (germline): SGHVS, FQNEAQ. CDR3 sequence (DNA): TGTGCCAGCAGCTCCCCCCGGGACAGCGGCTCCTACGAGCAGTACTTC. This sequence encodes CASSSPRDSGSYEQYF.

The V and J genes are TRBV7-9 and TRBJ2-7, with TRBD2 identical over 7 bases. V was pared by 5 bases and J by 5 bases, with 9 bases of the junction left unmatched. CDR3 length: 14 residues. Germline V gene lookup returns CDR1 SEHNR and CDR2 FQNEAQ (reference sequence). The CDR3 DNA sequence: TGTGCCAGCAGCCCCATCGGGAGGTTCCACGAGCAGTACTTC. This gives the protein CASSPIGRFHEQYF.

The genes are TRBV4-2 and TRBJ2-7, with a tentative D call TRBD2 (5 bases). Germline lookup yields CDR1 LGHNA and CDR2 YNFKEQ. Between the trimmed V and J ends, which lost 0 bases and 3 bases, there was a span of 9 bases. This CDR3 contains 14 residues. As DNA, the CDR3 is TGTGCCAGCAGCCAAGAAGAGGGCTACTACGAGCAGTACTTC. It translates to CASSQEEGYYEQYF.

The chain combines TRBV28 with TRBJ2-1; tentative D call: TRBD2 (5 bases). CDR3 length: 12 residues. Germline V CDR1 and CDR2: MDHEN, SYDVKM. Trimming took off 5 bases at V and 10 bases at J, with 12 bases between the two ends. The CDR3 DNA is TGTGCCAGCAGTCTGAGGGCCTGGGAGCAGTTCTTC. This encodes CASSLRAWEQFF.

The chain recombines TRBV6-1 with TRBJ2-1; TRBD1 agrees at 7 bases. The CDR3 runs to 16 residues. Germline values: CDR1 MNHNS, CDR2 SASEGT. V was pared by 3 bases and J by 0 bases, with 5 bases of the junction left unmatched. For the CDR3, the DNA is TGTGCCAGCAGTGACACGAACAGGGGCTCCTACAATGAGCAGTTCTTC. The encoded protein is CASSDTNRGSYNEQFF.

The V gene is TRBV29-1, the J gene TRBJ1-2, with 10 bases identical to TRBD1. Germline V lookup: CDR1 SQVTM, CDR2 ANQGSEA. The J segment lost 6 bases and the V segment lost 7 bases, leaving 11 bases of the junction unmatched. The CDR3 length is 14 residues. The CDR3 sequence is CSADGTGELDGYTF. Here the CDR3 DNA reads TGCAGCGCAGACGGGACAGGGGAGTTAGATGGCTACACCTTC.

This clone was seen only once. V and J are TRBV4-3 and TRBJ2-3, with 13 bases aligning to TRBD2. Germline assignment: CDR1 LGHNA and CDR2 YSLEER. Losses at the gene ends were 0 bases for V and 5 bases for J; bases not matched to a gene: 14. CDR3 length: 20 amino acids. CDR3 protein: CASSQDQVGGTSGTEDTQYF. Written as DNA, the CDR3 is TGCGCCAGCAGCCAAGATCAGGTAGGAGGGACTAGCGGGACTGAAGATACGCAGTATTTT.

Comment on this clone: Possible read error: a much larger clone is one base away. DNA for the CDR3: TGTGCCAGCAGCTCGGACAGCTACGAGCAGTACTTC. Its protein is CASSSDSYEQYF. The V gene is TRBV5-5, the J gene TRBJ2-7; D possibly corresponds to TRBD1 (6 bases). The CDR3 runs 12 residues. Germline lookup yields CDR1 SGHKS and CDR2 YYEKEE (reference sequence). Trimming took 3 bases from V and 3 from J, leaving 7 bases between them.

The chain has TRBV4-1 and TRBJ2-1; D may be TRBD1 (6 bases). Germline V gene lookup returns CDR1 MGHRA and CDR2 YSYEKL. Trimming took 2 bases from V and 3 from J, leaving 14 bases between them. This CDR3 region has 16 residues. The CDR3 reads CASSQSWGLGYNEQFF. The CDR3 coding sequence is TGCGCCAGCAGCCAATCTTGGGGGCTGGGCTACAATGAGCAGTTCTTC.

V is TRBV29-1 and J is TRBJ1-2, with D uncertain. CDR3 size: 12 residues. Trimming took 4 bases from V and 2 from J, leaving 8 bases between them. Germline V lookup: CDR1 SQVTM, CDR2 ANQGSEA. The CDR3 sequence: CSVVQGNYGYTF. DNA of the CDR3: TGCAGCGTTGTGCAAGGGAACTATGGCTACACCTTC.

V is TRBV11-3 and J is TRBJ2-1; 7 positions match TRBD2. Germline V gene sequence: CDR1 SGHNT, CDR2 YENEEA. The CDR3 totals 15 residues. V shed 4 bases and J 4 bases; nucleotides not matched to a gene: 7. The CDR3 loop reads CASSSGASGYNEQFF. CDR3 DNA: TGTGCCAGCAGCTCTGGTGCTAGCGGATACAATGAGCAGTTCTTC.

The chain carries TRBV5-1 and TRBJ2-7; maybe TRBD1 (5 bases). Trimming took 6 bases from V and 0 from J, leaving 16 bases between them. Germline CDR1 reads SGHRS; CDR2 reads YFSETQ. CDR3 length equals 15 residues. This CDR3 reads CASTYAGASSYEQYF. DNA for the CDR3: TGCGCCAGCACCTACGCTGGGGCAAGCTCCTACGAGCAGTACTTC.

This clone appeared once. This chain links TRBV7-2 with TRBJ2-2, with D perhaps TRBD2 (5 bases). The CDR3 is 17 amino acids. V was clipped by 1 base and J by 3 bases, with 15 bases between them. Germline V CDR1 and CDR2: SGHTA, FQGNSA. The CDR3, as DNA: TGTGCCAGCAGCTTAGAGGCTAGCAGGTTCTACACCGGGGAGCTGTTTTTT. Protein product: CASSLEASRFYTGELFF.

The chain is built from TRBV6-1 and TRBJ2-1, with D perhaps TRBD1 (5 bases). CDR3 length: 15 residues. The V end lost 5 bases, the J end lost 3 bases, and 14 bases lay between the germline ends. CDR1 and CDR2 from the germline V gene are MNHNS and SASEGT. The CDR3 DNA sequence: TGTGCCAGCAGTAAGACAGAGCCCAGCTACAATGAGCAGTTCTTC. Encoded protein: CASSKTEPSYNEQFF.

This rearrangement joins TRBV7-8 to TRBJ1-5; D may be TRBD1 (5 bases). Germline V lookup: CDR1 SGHVS, CDR2 FQNEAQ. The CDR3 loop spans 15 amino acids. The V end lost 2 bases, the J end lost 2 bases, and 10 bases lay between the germline ends. CDR3 amino acids: CASSLWAGRNQPQHF. As DNA, the CDR3 is TGTGCCAGCAGCTTATGGGCAGGGCGCAATCAGCCCCAGCATTTT.

This clone was seen a single time. The chain carries TRBV7-9 and TRBJ2-1, with D perhaps TRBD1 or TRBD2 (6 bases each). The CDR3 runs to 16 residues. The V end lost 1 base, the J end lost 4 bases, and 14 bases lay between the germline ends. CDR1 SEHNR and CDR2 FQNEAQ come from the germline V gene (reference sequence). The CDR3 DNA is TGTGCCAGCAGCTTAGAGCTGGGGGGCCCTTACAATGAGCAGTTCTTC. Translated, it gives CASSLELGGPYNEQFF.

The rearrangement joins TRBV5-6 to TRBJ2-7; TRBD2 aligns across 9 bases. Germline V gene data show CDR1 as SGHDT and CDR2 as YYEEEE. CDR3 length equals 15 residues. Unmatched junction bases numbered 4, after V lost 0 bases and J lost 3 bases. The chain's CDR3 is CASSLGTSGFYEQYF. The CDR3 nucleotides are TGTGCCAGCAGCTTGGGAACTAGCGGGTTCTACGAGCAGTACTTC. Combining the CDR3 with reference TRBV5-6 and TRBJ2-7 gives the whole variable domain DAGVTQSPTHLIKTRGQQVTLRCSPKSGHDTVSWYQQALGQGPQFIFQYYEEEERQRGNFPDRFSGHQFPNYSSELNVNALLLGDSALYLCASSLGTSGFYEQYFGPGTRLTVT.